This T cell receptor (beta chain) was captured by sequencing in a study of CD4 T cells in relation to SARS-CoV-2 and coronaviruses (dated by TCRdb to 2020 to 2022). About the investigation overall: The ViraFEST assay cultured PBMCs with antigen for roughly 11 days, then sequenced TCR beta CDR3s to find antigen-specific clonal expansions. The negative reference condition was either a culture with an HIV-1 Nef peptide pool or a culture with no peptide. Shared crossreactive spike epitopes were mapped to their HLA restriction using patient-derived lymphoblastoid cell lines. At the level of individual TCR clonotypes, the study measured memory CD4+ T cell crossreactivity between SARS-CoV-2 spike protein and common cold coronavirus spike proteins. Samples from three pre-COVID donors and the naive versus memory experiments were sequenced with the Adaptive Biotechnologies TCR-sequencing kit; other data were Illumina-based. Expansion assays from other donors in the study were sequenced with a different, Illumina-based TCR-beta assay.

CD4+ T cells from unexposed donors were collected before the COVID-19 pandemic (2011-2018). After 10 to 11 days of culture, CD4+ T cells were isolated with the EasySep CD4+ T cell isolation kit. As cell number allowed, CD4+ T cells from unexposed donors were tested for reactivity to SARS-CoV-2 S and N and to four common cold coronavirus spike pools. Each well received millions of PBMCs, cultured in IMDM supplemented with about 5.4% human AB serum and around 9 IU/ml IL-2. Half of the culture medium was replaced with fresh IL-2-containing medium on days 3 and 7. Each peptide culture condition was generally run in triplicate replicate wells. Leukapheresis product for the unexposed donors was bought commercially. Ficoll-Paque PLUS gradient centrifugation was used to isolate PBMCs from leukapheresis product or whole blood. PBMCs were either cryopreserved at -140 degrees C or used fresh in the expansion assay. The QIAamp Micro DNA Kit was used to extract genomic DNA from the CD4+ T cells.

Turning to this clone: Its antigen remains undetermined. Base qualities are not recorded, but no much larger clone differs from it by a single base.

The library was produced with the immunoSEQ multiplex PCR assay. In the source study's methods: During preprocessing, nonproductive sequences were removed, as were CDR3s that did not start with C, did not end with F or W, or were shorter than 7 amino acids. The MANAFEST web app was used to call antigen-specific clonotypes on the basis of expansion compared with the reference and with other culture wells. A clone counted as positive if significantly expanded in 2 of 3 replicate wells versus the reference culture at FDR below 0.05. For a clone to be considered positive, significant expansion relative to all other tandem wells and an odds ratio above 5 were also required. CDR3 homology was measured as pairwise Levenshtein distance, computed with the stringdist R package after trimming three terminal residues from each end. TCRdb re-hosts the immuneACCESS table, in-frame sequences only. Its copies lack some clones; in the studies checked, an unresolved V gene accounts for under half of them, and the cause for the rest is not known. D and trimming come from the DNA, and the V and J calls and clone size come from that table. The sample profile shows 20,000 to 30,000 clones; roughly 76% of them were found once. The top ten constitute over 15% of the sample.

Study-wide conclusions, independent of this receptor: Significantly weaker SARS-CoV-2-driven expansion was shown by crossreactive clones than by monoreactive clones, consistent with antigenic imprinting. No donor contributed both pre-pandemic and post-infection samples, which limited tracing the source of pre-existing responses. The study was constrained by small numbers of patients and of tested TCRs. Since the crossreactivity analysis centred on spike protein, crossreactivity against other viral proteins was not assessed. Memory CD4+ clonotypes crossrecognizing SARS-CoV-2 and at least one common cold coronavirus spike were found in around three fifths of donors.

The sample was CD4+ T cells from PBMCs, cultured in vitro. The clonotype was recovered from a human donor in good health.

The CDR3 amino acid sequence is: CASSVVPGSYEQYF. The DNA sequence is as follows: TGTGCCAGCAGCGTAGTTCCCGGTTCCTACGAGCAGTACTTC. The rearranged chain carries TRBV9 and TRBJ2-7, with no confidently assigned D gene. The germline V gene yields SGDLS for CDR1 and YYNGEE for CDR2. V is cut by 0 bases and J by 1 base, and the space between the germline ends is 8 bases. The CDR3, cysteine through phenylalanine, is 14 amino acids long. Of the read, only the CDR3 DNA is kept; its 42 bases are in frame from base 1.